Listed here are 29 T cell receptor beta chains from one sample, sequenced in a study of long-term antiretroviral therapy in people with HIV. Survey level was the resolution at which the v3.0 immunoSEQ assay ran. Sequenced by immunoSEQ multiplex PCR; TCRdb stores in-frame clones only, minus some. Here the sample spans about 25,000 clones, roughly 80% being singletons. The specimen comprised unsorted PBMCs, sampled 0.7 years before starting antiretroviral therapy. All receptors come from a man aged 25-40 years with HIV.

This clone was seen a handful of times. This chain uses TRBV19 with TRBJ1-2; TRBD1 might be the D (6 bases). The CDR3 is 14 amino acids. The germline V gene encodes CDR1 LNHDA and CDR2 SQIVND (reference sequence). Trimming removed 6 bases from V and 6 bases from J, with 17 bases in between. The CDR3 loop reads CASSSQTGGDGYTF. In DNA, the CDR3 is TGTGCCAGTAGCAGCCAAACCGGGGGCGATGGCTACACCTTC.

J is TRBJ2-1 and V is TRBV4-3; D possibly uses TRBD1 or TRBD2 (7 bases each). There are 18 residues in the CDR3. Germline-derived CDR1 and CDR2 are LGHNA and YSLEER. The ends were cut back, 1 base at V and 1 base at J, with 17 bases in the middle. The CDR3 loop reads CASSQVWAGGLSYNEQFF. CDR3 sequence (DNA): TGCGCCAGCAGCCAAGTTTGGGCAGGGGGACTATCCTACAATGAGCAGTTCTTC.

The gene calls are TRBV4-2 and TRBJ2-3, with a weak D call TRBD1 (6 bases). Trimming removed 0 bases at V and 2 bases at J, with 12 bases between. Germline V CDR1 and CDR2: LGHNA, YNFKEQ. The CDR3 is 16 residues long. CDR3 sequence: CASSQDSGDNTDTQYF. The CDR3 nucleotides read TGTGCCAGCAGCCAAGATTCCGGGGACAACACAGATACGCAGTATTTT.

The gene calls are TRBV19 and TRBJ1-2; maybe TRBD1 (6 bases). Germline CDR1 LNHDA, CDR2 SQIVND (reference sequence). The CDR3 runs 13 residues. V lost 4 bases, J lost 8 bases, and 14 bases lay in between. This chain's CDR3 is CASSTPQGRGYTF. Written as DNA, the CDR3 is TGTGCCAGTAGTACCCCACAGGGTCGAGGCTACACCTTC.

The V and J genes are TRBV10-3 and TRBJ2-1; D remains ambiguous. CDR3 length: 11 residues. Trimming took off 5 bases at V and 7 bases at J, with 6 bases between the two ends. Per germline, CDR1 ENHRY and CDR2 SYGVKD. This CDR3 is CAISFGNEQFF. The CDR3 DNA reads TGTGCCATCAGTTTCGGAAATGAGCAGTTCTTC.

This clone was found once. The chain employs TRBV5-6 and TRBJ1-2; D may be TRBD1 (5 bases). Per germline, CDR1 SGHDT and CDR2 YYEEEE. CDR3 length equals 14 residues. V lost 0 bases, J lost 3 bases, and 9 bases lay in between. CDR3: CASSLDPQDYGYTF. As DNA, the CDR3 is TGTGCCAGCAGCTTGGATCCACAGGACTATGGCTACACCTTC. The whole variable domain, remainder taken from reference TRBV5-6 and TRBJ1-2, is DAGVTQSPTHLIKTRGQQVTLRCSPKSGHDTVSWYQQALGQGPQFIFQYYEEEERQRGNFPDRFSGHQFPNYSSELNVNALLLGDSALYLCASSLDPQDYGYTFGSGTRLTVV.

The rearrangement uses TRBV4-1 and TRBJ1-6, with TRBD1 as a possible D gene (5 bases). The ends were cut back, 4 bases at V and 9 bases at J, with 16 bases in the middle. Looked up from germline, CDR1 is MGHRA and CDR2 is YSYEKL. The CDR3 has 15 residues. The CDR3, as DNA: TGCGCCAGCAGCCCTTACCTGACAGAAGCTTCACCCCTCCACTTT. Translation: CASSPYLTEASPLHF.

The V call is TRBV18, the J call TRBJ2-3; 8 bases agree with TRBD2. Looked up from germline, CDR1 is KGHSH and CDR2 is LQKENI. The trim removed 3 bases at V and 2 bases at J, leaving 10 bases unmatched. CDR3 size: 17 residues. The CDR3 DNA follows: TGTGCCAGCTCACCGAGCTGGACGGGAGGGCTCACAGATACGCAGTATTTT. Translated, it gives CASSPSWTGGLTDTQYF.

V and J are TRBV7-9 and TRBJ1-1; D not resolved. This CDR3 is built from 15 residues. CDR1 is SEHNR and CDR2 is FQNEAQ in the germline V gene (reference sequence). The germline V and J ends were trimmed by 5 bases and 1 base, with 14 bases remaining between them. CDR3 DNA sequence: TGTGCCAGCAGCCAATTGGGCATCCCGAACACTGAAGCTTTCTTT. This codes for CASSQLGIPNTEAFF.

This clone has a single count. V gene TRBV25-1 combines with J gene TRBJ2-5; maybe TRBD2 (5 bases). Trimming left V 6 bases short and J 4 bases short, with 15 bases between. This CDR3 comprises 14 residues. CDR1 is MGHDK, CDR2 SYGVNS, per germline. CDR3 sequence: CASSVRSGSETQYF. CDR3 bases: TGTGCCAGCAGCGTCCGGTCGGGGTCAGAGACCCAGTACTTC.

The chain carries TRBV4-3 and TRBJ2-7; either TRBD1 or TRBD2 may fit D (5 bases each). This CDR3 contains 15 residues. Trimming shortened V by 3 bases and J by 4 bases, and 16 bases separated the two germline ends. The germline V gene has CDR1 LGHNA and CDR2 YSLEER. The CDR3 DNA reads TGCGCCAGCAGCCAGGCCAGGGCTGGGGGTTACGAGCAGTACTTC. Translated, it gives CASSQARAGGYEQYF.

This chain joins TRBV6-5 and TRBJ2-5; D gene ambiguous. The V gene lost 2 bases and the J gene lost 2 bases, with 9 bases spanning the gap. Germline loops: CDR1 MNHEY, CDR2 SVGAGI. The CDR3 runs 14 residues. The CDR3 DNA is TGTGCCAGCAGTTACCTGGACGATCAAGAGACCCAGTACTTC. It codes for CASSYLDDQETQYF.

V and J are TRBV5-8 and TRBJ2-7, with D unresolved. Looked up from germline, CDR1 is SGHTS and CDR2 is YDEGEE. There are 14 residues in the CDR3. V was cut by 6 bases and J by 1 base, with 14 bases left in between. CDR3 in DNA: TGTGCCAGCACCCCCCGGCAGGTTTCCTACGAGCAGTACTTC. This sequence encodes CASTPRQVSYEQYF.

The chain has TRBV27 and TRBJ1-4, with a weak D call TRBD1 (5 bases). Per germline, CDR1 MNHEY and CDR2 SMNVEV (reference sequence). This CDR3 is built from 15 residues. V was trimmed by 3 bases and J by 2 bases, leaving 10 bases between them. The CDR3 region has the DNA TGTGCCAGCAGTTTGTGGGGGGGTACTAATGAAAAACTGTTTTTT. The encoded protein is CASSLWGGTNEKLFF.

The chain links TRBV6-5 to TRBJ2-7; TRBD2 matches 7 bases. Germline V gene lookup returns CDR1 MNHEY and CDR2 SVGAGI. The V segment lost 6 bases and the J segment 7 bases; nucleotides outside the gene matches: 12. The CDR3 is made up of 14 amino acids. The CDR3 DNA is TGTGCCAGCAGCGCGGGACTACCTCTGGGAGAGCAGTACTTC. Its protein is CASSAGLPLGEQYF.

CDR3 DNA: TGTGCCAGCAGCGTAGGAGGCAGGGGTACTGGAAACACCATATATTTT. It encodes CASSVGGRGTGNTIYF. The V gene is TRBV9, the J gene TRBJ1-3; possibly TRBD1 for D (6 bases). Trimming cost V 0 bases and J 2 bases, with 12 bases left between them. The CDR3 consists of 16 residues. Looked up from germline, CDR1 is SGDLS and CDR2 is YYNGEE.

On this clone: Sequence at one end of the junction differs from germline and may be a read error. DNA of the CDR3: TGTGCCAGCAGTTACCACGAGACCCAGTACTTC. Its translation is CASSYHETQYF. The rearrangement uses TRBV6-5 and TRBJ2-5; no reliable D call. The length of the CDR3 is 11 residues. From germline, CDR1 is MNHEY and CDR2 SVGAGI.

This clone is medium-sized by share. This sequence joins TRBV28 and TRBJ1-5; 8 bases fit TRBD1. The trim removed 5 bases at V and 0 bases at J, leaving 15 bases unmatched. The CDR3 sequence is 19 residues long. Germline loops: CDR1 MDHEN, CDR2 SYDVKM. The CDR3 DNA sequence: TGTGCCAGCAGTACCCCGTCAGGGGGCCCTGTCTATAGCAATCAGCCCCAGCATTTT. Translating gives CASSTPSGGPVYSNQPQHF.

The chain has TRBV30 and TRBJ1-5; D is unresolved. Germline V gene sequence: CDR1 GTSNPN, CDR2 SVGIG (reference sequence). The germline V and J ends were trimmed by 0 bases and 0 bases, with 12 bases remaining between them. CDR3 length equals 16 residues. The CDR3 here is CAWSVGWGNSNQPQHF. Here the CDR3 DNA reads TGTGCCTGGAGTGTAGGCTGGGGAAATAGCAATCAGCCCCAGCATTTT. Looking up the rest from reference TRBV30 and TRBJ1-5 gives the full variable domain: SQTIHQWPATLVQPVGSPLSLECTVEGTSNPNLYWYRQAAGRGLQLLFYSVGIGQISSEVPQNLSASRPQDRQFILSSKKLLLSDSGFYLCAWSVGWGNSNQPQHFGDGTRLSIL.

The chain's CDR3 is CASSLRTGLGKETQYF. In DNA, the CDR3 is TGTGCCAGCAGCTTAAGAACGGGACTAGGGAAAGAGACCCAGTACTTC. The gene calls are TRBV7-8 and TRBJ2-5; 8 nucleotides agree with TRBD2. The V gene end was trimmed by 2 bases and the J gene end by 3 bases; junction bases not matched to a gene: 8. The CDR3 runs to 16 residues. The germline V gene encodes CDR1 SGHVS and CDR2 FQNEAQ.

The V and J genes are TRBV5-4 and TRBJ2-2; D call uncertain. Germline CDR1 SGHNT, CDR2 YYREEE (reference sequence). Deletions cut 3 bases from V and 5 bases from J, with 8 bases between. CDR3 length equals 13 residues. The CDR3, as DNA: TGTGCCAGCAGCTCAGCTGTAACCGGGGAGCTGTTTTTT. Translating it yields CASSSAVTGELFF.

This chain uses TRBV30 with TRBJ1-1; no definite D call. This CDR3 spans 12 amino acids. Germline CDR1 reads GTSNPN; CDR2 reads SVGIG (reference sequence). Trimming pared 0 bases from V and 4 bases from J, leaving 6 bases between. CDR3 in DNA: TGTGCCTGGAGTGTAGATCGCACTGAAGCTTTCTTT. It specifies CAWSVDRTEAFF.

J is TRBJ2-1 and V is TRBV6-4; TRBD2 aligns across 12 bases. The V and J ends lost 2 bases and 7 bases, in that order; junction bases with no gene match: 0. Germline loops: CDR1 MRHNA, CDR2 SNTAGT. The CDR3 sequence is 14 residues long. The CDR3 DNA reads as TGTGCCAGCAGTGACGGACTAGCGGGGAATGAGCAGTTCTTC. It codes for CASSDGLAGNEQFF.

For the CDR3, the DNA is TGTGCCAGCAGACATCCCGGGACTAGCGGCACTCCTTTCGGGAACGAGCAGTACTTC. Translated: CASRHPGTSGTPFGNEQYF. The chain is built from TRBV27 and TRBJ2-7, with 11 positions matching TRBD2. The CDR3 has 19 residues. After removal of 6 bases from V and 5 bases from J, the junction contained 21 bases not matched to a gene. Germline values: CDR1 MNHEY, CDR2 SMNVEV (reference sequence).

The chain joins TRBV5-1 to TRBJ1-1; tentatively, D is TRBD1 (5 bases). Germline CDR1 SGHRS, CDR2 YFSETQ. V was pared by 0 bases and J by 5 bases, with 11 bases between. This CDR3 contains 14 residues. In nucleotides, the CDR3 is TGCGCCAGCAGCTTGGGGACTGGGGGAACTGAAGCTTTCTTT. Its protein is CASSLGTGGTEAFF.

The chain links TRBV14 to TRBJ2-7; 12 bases map to TRBD2. This CDR3 contains 17 residues. Germline loops: CDR1 SGHDN, CDR2 FVKESK. Trimming took 4 bases from V and 3 from J; bases not matched to a gene: 10. CDR3 sequence: CASSRQPWTSGDYEQYF. Written as DNA, the CDR3 is TGTGCCAGCAGCCGACAACCTTGGACTAGCGGGGACTACGAGCAGTACTTC. Complete variable domain (other parts from reference TRBV14 and TRBJ2-7): EAGVTQFPSHSVIEKGQTVTLRCDPISGHDNLYWYRRVMGKEIKFLLHFVKESKQDESGMPNNRFLAERTGGTYSTLKVQPAELEDSGVYFCASSRQPWTSGDYEQYFGPGTRLTVT.

This chain links TRBV29-1 with TRBJ1-1; D unresolved. CDR1 and CDR2 (germline): SQVTM, ANQGSEA. The CDR3 totals 10 residues. V was pared by 5 bases and J by 8 bases, with 9 bases between. The CDR3 spells CSVHEFEAFF. CDR3 DNA: TGCAGCGTTCATGAGTTCGAAGCTTTCTTT. The variable domain in full, completed from reference TRBV29-1 and TRBJ1-1, reads SAVISQKPSRDICQRGTSLTIQCQVDSQVTMMFWYRQQPGQSLTLIATANQGSEATYESGFVIDKFPISRPNLTFSTLTVSNMSPEDSSIYLCSVHEFEAFFGQGTRLTVV.

V and J are TRBV11-2 and TRBJ2-3; a possible D gene is TRBD2 (5 bases). Per the germline V gene, CDR1 is SGHAT and CDR2 is FQNNGV. This CDR3 comprises 12 residues. Trimming removed 6 bases from V and 11 bases from J, with 15 bases in between. The CDR3 DNA is TGTGCCAGCAGTCACGGGGTAGATGTGCAGTATTTT. Translated: CASSHGVDVQYF.

V usage is TRBV4-1 and J usage is TRBJ2-2; no clear D. The CDR3 loop spans 13 amino acids. V dropped 2 bases and J dropped 3 bases, with 4 bases sitting between them. The V gene's germline CDR1 is MGHRA and CDR2 YSYEKL. The DNA for the CDR3 is TGCGCCAGCAGCCAACCGGACACCGGGGAGCTGTTTTTT. This encodes CASSQPDTGELFF.